This passage covers 2 T cell receptor beta chains from one sample sequenced in a study of blood T cell repertoires in COVID-19 (dated by TCRdb to the early 2020s). Libraries came from the immunoSEQ multiplex PCR assay. TCRdb retrieved this table from immuneACCESS and kept in-frame rearrangements only. Not all clones are present; in checked studies, unresolved V genes account for under half, and no reason is known for the remainder. Across this sample there are 200,000 or so clones, with approximately 79% seen only once. The top ten hold around 4.7% of the sample. Sequencing used peripheral blood. Source of these receptors: a human donor in a cohort sampled during active COVID-19.

The CDR3 DNA sequence: TGTGCCAGCAGCTTTCAGGGGTACGAGCAGTACTTC. It encodes CASSFQGYEQYF. The rearrangement links TRBV12-3 or TRBV12-4 to TRBJ2-7, with D tentatively TRBD1 (6 bases). The CDR3 loop spans 12 amino acids. V lost 6 bases and J 4 bases, leaving 10 bases between the germline ends.

The chain carries TRBV27 and TRBJ2-5; 8 bases align to TRBD2. This CDR3 is built from 15 residues. CDR1 is MNHEY, CDR2 SMNVEV, per germline (reference sequence). Losses at the gene ends were 3 bases for V and 2 bases for J; bases not matched to a gene: 5. CDR3 DNA sequence: TGTGCCAGCAGTTTCTCTACTAGCGGACAAGAGACCCAGTACTTC. Translating gives CASSFSTSGQETQYF.